This T cell receptor beta chain is from a study of CD8 T cells in Susac syndrome. J lost 0 bases, V lost 4 bases, and 3 bases had no gene match. Germline CDR1 reads MRHNA; CDR2 reads SNTAGT. The CDR3 length is 15 residues. With random hexamers, about 0.5 to 1 ug RNA was reverse transcribed. It was immunoSEQ multiplex PCR that amplified TCR beta CDR3 across 54 Vbeta and 13 Jbeta. Using its own MiXCR run on the immunoSEQ multiplex PCR reads, TCRdb lists one record per CDR3 protein. Of about 120,000 distinct CDR3 sequences listed, 92% are singletons. Blood CD8+ and CD4+ T cells underwent high-throughput TCR beta sequencing. Controls were age- and sex-matched healthy donors. Through negative isolation, CD4+ and CD8+ T cells were obtained, while TEMRA cells were enriched using FACS.

Sequenced: CD4+ T cells from PBMCs. This sequence originates from a human donor in good health. The chain uses TRBV6-4 and TRBJ2-3; 8 bases are a match to TRBD2. CDR3 loop: CASSVASGSTDTQYF. The CDR3, as DNA: TGTGCCAGCAGTGTGGCTAGCGGGAGCACAGATACGCAGTATTTT.